The entry below gives a single T cell receptor beta chain sequence along with its context. CDR1 and CDR2 from the germline V gene are SGHTA and FQGNSA. This CDR3 comprises 14 residues. Trimming shortened V by 5 bases and J by 4 bases, and 13 bases separated the two germline ends. This sample was taken from a study of blood T cells in healthy people across ages. The authors ran a second PCR of 7 to 11 cycles using a sample-barcoded 5' primer and a J-beta primer mix. TCRdb re-derived calls from the 5' RACE reads in MiXCR, one entry per CDR3 protein. The data contain roughly 1,100,000 distinct CDR3 sequences, 20% to 25% of them singletons. These data also formed part of another study, on T cells of mothers and their children.

The chain recombines TRBV7-2 with TRBJ2-3, with no clear D. The TCR sequence derives from a girl aged 2 to 9 in good health. The material sequenced was blood. CDR3 amino acids: CASSLVPVADTQYF. CDR3 bases: TGTGCCAGCAGCCTTGTGCCGGTCGCAGATACGCAGTATTTT.